The rows below give T cell receptor beta chains drawn from one sample of a study of cytomegalovirus exposure and HLA in healthy donors. Data came from immunoSEQ multiplex PCR; TCRdb stores just in-frame clones and leaves some out. This table holds 95,000 to 110,000 clones, around 77% found once. Material for sequencing was PBMCs. All receptors come from a male donor in good health and CMV-seronegative. CDR3s include the opening cysteine and the closing phenylalanine or tryptophan. Fields, in order: D gene, V gene, clone size, J gene, CDR3 DNA, CDR3 protein. The D gene is left open where the match is weak. Size tells how often a clone was seen (once, few, many) or the class of an expanded clone, and some rows leave it out.

d_gene: NA; v_gene: TRBV28; abundance: NA; j_gene: TRBJ1-1; CDR3nt: TGTGCCAGCAGTGGGATTGACAGGACCCTGAACACTGAAGCTTTCTTT; CDR3aa: CASSGIDRTLNTEAFF
d_gene: TRBD1; v_gene: TRBV5-8; abundance: few; j_gene: TRBJ1-2; CDR3nt: TGTGCCAGCAGCTGGTCAGGGGGAAGCTATGGCTACACCTTC; CDR3aa: CASSWSGGSYGYTF
d_gene: NA; v_gene: TRBV7-6; abundance: few; j_gene: TRBJ1-1; CDR3nt: TGTGCCAGCAGCGCGGACACGAACACTGAAGCTTTCTTT; CDR3aa: CASSADTNTEAFF
d_gene: NA; v_gene: TRBV6-4; abundance: NA; j_gene: TRBJ2-2; CDR3nt: TGTGCCAGCATGATGGACAGAAACACCGGGGAGCTGTTTTTT; CDR3aa: CASMMDRNTGELFF
d_gene: NA; v_gene: TRBV4-1; abundance: few; j_gene: TRBJ1-2; CDR3nt: TGCGCCAGCAGCCAAGGAAGGGCAGGGGATTCCGCCTATGGCTACACCTTC; CDR3aa: CASSQGRAGDSAYGYTF
d_gene: TRBD1; v_gene: TRBV5-1; abundance: NA; j_gene: TRBJ2-5; CDR3nt: TGCGCCAGCAGACCGGACAGGGGGCGGGAGACCCAGTACTTC; CDR3aa: CASRPDRGRETQYF
d_gene: NA; v_gene: TRBV6-5; abundance: NA; j_gene: TRBJ1-2; CDR3nt: TGTGCCAGCACCAATCGGGGGAACTATGGCTACACCTTC; CDR3aa: CASTNRGNYGYTF
d_gene: NA; v_gene: TRBV18; abundance: NA; j_gene: TRBJ2-3; CDR3nt: TGTGCCAGCTCACCAGGTGTTCCCACGAGGAAAGATACGCAGTATTTT; CDR3aa: CASSPGVPTRKDTQYF
d_gene: NA; v_gene: TRBV6-5; abundance: NA; j_gene: TRBJ2-1; CDR3nt: TGTGCCAGCATAACCAGTTCCAATGAGCAGTTCTTC; CDR3aa: CASITSSNEQFF
d_gene: NA; v_gene: TRBV5-5; abundance: NA; j_gene: TRBJ2-7; CDR3nt: TGTGCCAGCAGAGCCGGGACAAGATTGAACGAGCAGTACTTC; CDR3aa: CASRAGTRLNEQYF
d_gene: TRBD1; v_gene: TRBV28; abundance: NA; j_gene: TRBJ2-7; CDR3nt: TGTGCCAGCACCCCGACAGGGGAAGGCTACGAGCAGTACTTC; CDR3aa: CASTPTGEGYEQYF
d_gene: TRBD1; v_gene: TRBV19; abundance: NA; j_gene: TRBJ1-5; CDR3nt: TGTGCCAGTAGTAGTACAGGGGATGGTAATCAGCCCCAGCATTTT; CDR3aa: CASSSTGDGNQPQHF
d_gene: TRBD2; v_gene: TRBV6-1; abundance: NA; j_gene: TRBJ2-1; CDR3nt: TGTGCCAGCAGTGAACTAACTAGCGGGACCCCGCTGGGAAATGAGCAGTTCTTC; CDR3aa: CASSELTSGTPLGNEQFF
d_gene: TRBD1; v_gene: TRBV5-1; abundance: NA; j_gene: TRBJ1-1; CDR3nt: TGCGCCAGCAGCTCGGTCCCGGGACAGGGAGGCACTGAAGCTTTCTTT; CDR3aa: CASSSVPGQGGTEAFF
d_gene: TRBD2; v_gene: TRBV15; abundance: NA; j_gene: TRBJ2-2; CDR3nt: TGTGCCACCAGCAGACCTAGCGGCTCTAACACCGGGGAGCTGTTTTTT; CDR3aa: CATSRPSGSNTGELFF
d_gene: NA; v_gene: TRBV19; abundance: NA; j_gene: TRBJ2-7; CDR3nt: TGTGCCAGTAGTATAGATTTGGCGGACTACGAGCAGTACTTC; CDR3aa: CASSIDLADYEQYF
d_gene: TRBD2; v_gene: TRBV5-6; abundance: NA; j_gene: TRBJ2-1; CDR3nt: TGTGCCAGCAGCTTGAGAGCGGGAGGGGCCAATGAGCAGTTCTTC; CDR3aa: CASSLRAGGANEQFF
d_gene: TRBD1; v_gene: TRBV9; abundance: NA; j_gene: TRBJ2-1; CDR3nt: TGTGCCAGCAGCGTAGGGGGTCGGCAGGGGGTTCACAATGAGCAGTTCTTC; CDR3aa: CASSVGGRQGVHNEQFF
d_gene: NA; v_gene: TRBV27; abundance: once; j_gene: TRBJ1-2; CDR3nt: TGTGCCAGCAGCTTCCGGGGAGAAAACTATGGCTACACCTTC; CDR3aa: CASSFRGENYGYTF
d_gene: TRBD2; v_gene: TRBV7-2; abundance: few; j_gene: TRBJ2-1; CDR3nt: TGTGCCAGCAGCTTAGGAGGACTAGCGGGAGGTAAATCCTACAATGAGCAGTTCTTC; CDR3aa: CASSLGGLAGGKSYNEQFF
d_gene: TRBD1; v_gene: TRBV4-2; abundance: NA; j_gene: TRBJ1-1; CDR3nt: TGTGCCAGCAGCCATGAAGACAGGGGGAACACTGAAGCTTTCTTT; CDR3aa: CASSHEDRGNTEAFF
d_gene: TRBD1; v_gene: TRBV7-6; abundance: NA; j_gene: TRBJ2-7; CDR3nt: TGTGCCAGCAGCTTAGGGGGACAGAGCTCCTACGAGCAGTACTTC; CDR3aa: CASSLGGQSSYEQYF
d_gene: NA; v_gene: TRBV7-9; abundance: NA; j_gene: TRBJ2-5; CDR3nt: TGTGCCAGCAGCTTCGGGCTAGCAGAGACCCAGTACTTC; CDR3aa: CASSFGLAETQYF
d_gene: TRBD1; v_gene: TRBV15; abundance: few; j_gene: TRBJ1-2; CDR3nt: TGTGCCACCAGCAGAACCGGGACAGGGAATCATGGCTACACCTTC; CDR3aa: CATSRTGTGNHGYTF
d_gene: TRBD2; v_gene: TRBV5-6; abundance: once; j_gene: TRBJ2-1; CDR3nt: TGTGCCAGCAGCTTGGGTCGGGAGGGACACAATGAGCAGTTCTTC; CDR3aa: CASSLGREGHNEQFF